This T cell receptor (beta chain) was retrieved from a study of blood T cell repertoires in COVID-19. The overall study: Donors in the United States, Italy and Spain gave samples during acute or convalescent COVID-19. From T cells, B-cell-depleted T cells, or PBMCs came the material, which was cDNA or gDNA.

As handled by the study authors: Nucleated cell counts were estimated from reference gene primer amplification. Profiling relied on immunoSEQ multiplex PCR, and the TCRdb table lists in-frame clones only, not all of them. D and trimming come from the DNA, and the V and J calls and clone size come from that table. The sample holds tens of thousands of clones; around 82% are singletons and the top ten take around 6.9%. The CDR3 spans 15 residues. CDR1 and CDR2 (germline): SGHRS, YFSETQ. V lost 0 bases, J lost 4 bases, and 5 bases stayed unmatched. The source is a human donor in a cohort sampled during active COVID-19. V is TRBV5-1 and J is TRBJ2-5, with TRBD1 identical over 8 bases. What was sequenced was peripheral blood. CDR3 bases: TGCGCCAGCAGCTTGGCCGGACAGGGACCAGAGACCCAGTACTTC. Amino acid sequence: CASSLAGQGPETQYF.